These 24 T cell receptor beta chains came from one sample sequenced in a study of blood T cell repertoires in COVID-19. Some clones are missing from TCRdb's copy, which holds only in-frame ones; the method was immunoSEQ multiplex PCR. The sample lists 200,000 to 250,000 clones, roughly four fifths occurring once. Sequencing was done on a sample of peripheral blood. These receptors were obtained from a woman of 80 years or more with COVID-19, enrolled during active disease.

This CDR3 reads CASRRGGEATKNTQYF. CDR3 DNA: TGCGCCAGCAGGAGAGGGGGGGAGGCGACTAAGAATACGCAGTATTTT. This rearrangement joins TRBV4-1 to TRBJ2-3; perhaps TRBD2 as D (7 bases). The CDR3 consists of 16 residues. The germline gives CDR1 MGHRA, CDR2 YSYEKL. V was shortened by 6 bases and J by 7 bases, with 23 bases between the two germline ends.

Comments on this clone: In the same sample, other DNA sequences code for this CDR3. The chain couples TRBV18 to TRBJ2-7; TRBD2 agrees at 13 bases. Germline CDR1 KGHSH, CDR2 LQKENI. The CDR3 totals 15 residues. V dropped 6 bases and J dropped 2; count of bases not matched to a gene: 4. The CDR3 loop is CASSLGLAGAYEQYF. CDR3 sequence (DNA): TGTGCCAGCTCCCTAGGACTAGCGGGGGCCTACGAGCAGTACTTC.

The gene calls are TRBV5-1 and TRBJ1-2, with 7 bases identical to TRBD1. This CDR3 has 14 residues. V dropped 2 bases and J dropped 3; count of bases not matched to a gene: 4. Looked up from germline, CDR1 is SGHRS and CDR2 is YFSETQ. CDR3 protein: CASSFEGADYGYTF. For the CDR3, the DNA is TGCGCCAGCAGCTTTGAGGGGGCGGACTATGGCTACACCTTC.

The V call is TRBV5-1, the J call TRBJ1-3, with D possibly matching TRBD1 (6 bases). Germline-derived CDR1 and CDR2 are SGHRS and YFSETQ. V lost 7 bases and J lost 0, with 14 bases in between. The CDR3 has 15 residues. The CDR3 protein is CASAKGEISGNTIYF. The CDR3 region has the DNA TGCGCCAGCGCGAAGGGGGAAATCTCTGGAAACACCATATATTTT.

This chain connects TRBV7-6 to TRBJ2-5; a weak D match, TRBD2 (6 bases). This CDR3 is built from 17 residues. Germline V gives CDR1 SGHVS, CDR2 FNYEAQ. Deletions cut 4 bases from V and 0 bases from J, with 18 bases between. CDR3 coding DNA: TGTGCCAGCAGCTCACACCCACCGGGCGGGAACCAAGAGACCCAGTACTTC. It yields the protein CASSSHPPGGNQETQYF.

The chain uses TRBV19 and TRBJ1-2, with D possibly TRBD1 on 6 matching bases. Trimming took 3 bases from V and 2 from J, leaving 13 bases between them. This CDR3 contains 15 residues. CDR1 is LNHDA, CDR2 SQIVND, per germline (reference sequence). CDR3 coding DNA: TGTGCCAGTAGTATCCGGGACACCCCGAACTATGGCTACACCTTC. Protein product: CASSIRDTPNYGYTF.

V gene TRBV11-2 combines with J gene TRBJ1-2; D is unclear. CDR3 length equals 13 residues. Trimming shortened V by 5 bases and J by 2 bases, and 9 bases separated the two germline ends. Germline lookup yields CDR1 SGHAT and CDR2 FQNNGV. CDR3 sequence (DNA): TGTGCCAGCAGCGGAGGGAAAAACTATGGCTACACCTTC. It codes for CASSGGKNYGYTF.

This clone appeared once. The chain couples TRBV2 to TRBJ2-3, with 8 bases that match TRBD1. CDR3 length equals 15 residues. The trim removed 8 bases at V and 2 bases at J, leaving 9 bases unmatched. Germline V gene lookup returns CDR1 SNHLY and CDR2 FYNNEI. This CDR3 is CASHRGQGNTDTQYF. CDR3 DNA: TGTGCCAGCCACCGCGGACAGGGAAACACAGATACGCAGTATTTT. The variable domain in full, completed from reference TRBV2 and TRBJ2-3, reads EPEVTQTPSHQVTQMGQEVILRCVPISNHLYFYWYRQILGQKVEFLVSFYNNEISEKSEIFDDQFSVERPDGSNFTLKIRSTKLEDSAMYFCASHRGQGNTDTQYFGPGTRLTVL.

J is TRBJ2-3 and V is TRBV27; TRBD1 agrees at 9 bases. Germline V gene lookup returns CDR1 MNHEY and CDR2 SMNVEV (reference sequence). The CDR3 sequence is 15 residues long. J gave up 2 bases and V 5 bases, and 5 bases lay outside the gene matches. The CDR3 spells CASSPGQGITDTQYF. The CDR3 DNA follows: TGTGCCAGCAGTCCGGGACAGGGTATCACAGATACGCAGTATTTT.

The rearrangement links TRBV6-2 or TRBV6-3 to TRBJ2-7, with D perhaps matching TRBD2 (7 bases). Germline V lookup: CDR1 MNHEY, CDR2 SVGEGT. This CDR3 contains 13 residues. Trimming left V 2 bases short and J 6 bases short, with 11 bases between. The CDR3, as DNA: TGTGCCAGCAGTTACCAGAGGGGGGGCGAGCAGTACTTC. Its translation: CASSYQRGGEQYF.

This clone was counted between two and nine times. The V and J genes are TRBV11-1 and TRBJ2-1; D is uncertain. V was clipped by 4 bases and J by 4 bases, with 11 bases between them. The V gene's germline CDR1 is SGHAT and CDR2 FQDESV (reference sequence). The CDR3 sequence is 14 residues long. CDR3 nucleotide sequence: TGTGCCAGCAGCTCCCTACGCTCTTACAATGAGCAGTTCTTC. Its protein is CASSSLRSYNEQFF.

The chain recombines TRBV10-1 with TRBJ2-7; 9 bases align to TRBD2. The CDR3 sequence is 16 residues long. Germline values: CDR1 WNHNN, CDR2 SYGVQD (reference sequence). Trimming removed 0 bases from V and 0 bases from J; junction bases left unmatched: 3. CDR3 residues: CASSESASGDSYEQYF. CDR3 coding DNA: TGCGCCAGCAGTGAGTCGGCTAGCGGGGACTCCTACGAGCAGTACTTC.

This chain joins TRBV5-1 and TRBJ2-1, with 14 nucleotides matching TRBD2. The trim removed 4 bases at V and 0 bases at J, leaving 9 bases unmatched. The germline V gene has CDR1 SGHRS and CDR2 YFSETQ. The CDR3 totals 19 residues. The CDR3 DNA is TGCGCCAGCAGCACCGGACTAGCGGGGGGCCCGAGCTCCTACAATGAGCAGTTCTTC. Translation gives CASSTGLAGGPSSYNEQFF.

This chain links TRBV29-1 with TRBJ2-1; D is perhaps TRBD2 (5 bases). Germline-derived CDR1 and CDR2 are SQVTM and ANQGSEA. Trimming removed 8 bases from V and 8 bases from J, with 22 bases in between. This CDR3 has 14 residues. CDR3 nucleotide sequence: TGCAGCCTTGGGCAGGATGCAATTAGCGATGAGCAGTTCTTC. Translating gives CSLGQDAISDEQFF.

The chain couples TRBV5-1 to TRBJ2-3; 11 positions agree with TRBD2. V shed 3 bases, J shed 6 bases, and the junction held 6 bases outside the gene matches. Germline CDR1 reads SGHRS; CDR2 reads YFSETQ. The CDR3 contains 15 residues. This chain's CDR3 is CASSSGTSGPDTQYF. The CDR3 nucleotides read TGCGCCAGCAGCTCGGGGACTAGCGGCCCGGATACGCAGTATTTT. Full variable domain (missing parts from reference TRBV5-1 and TRBJ2-3): KAGVTQTPRYLIKTRGQQVTLSCSPISGHRSVSWYQQTPGQGLQFLFEYFSETQRNKGNFPGRFSGRQFSNSRSEMNVSTLELGDSALYLCASSSGTSGPDTQYFGPGTRLTVL.

The chain recombines TRBV7-9 with TRBJ1-2, with 9 positions matching TRBD1. The length of the CDR3 is 15 residues. Germline V lookup: CDR1 SEHNR, CDR2 FQNEAQ (reference sequence). Unmatched junction bases numbered 7, after V lost 5 bases and J lost 3 bases. The CDR3: CASSPWTGDHYGYTF. The CDR3 coding sequence is TGTGCCAGCAGCCCATGGACAGGGGATCACTATGGCTACACCTTC.

The V and J genes are TRBV19 and TRBJ2-7, with 8 bases that match TRBD2. The junction had 5 bases not matched to a gene; V was cut back by 1 base and J by 3 bases. The CDR3 has 15 residues. From germline, CDR1 is LNHDA and CDR2 SQIVND (reference sequence). The CDR3 loop is CASSIGGGHVYEQYF. The CDR3 bases are TGTGCCAGTAGTATAGGCGGGGGGCACGTCTACGAGCAGTACTTC.

V and J are TRBV6-2 or TRBV6-3 and TRBJ2-6; no definite D call. V shed 4 bases and J shed 1 base, with 2 bases lying between them. Germline-derived CDR1 and CDR2 are MNHEY and SVGEGT. This CDR3 has 13 residues. The CDR3 sequence is CASSLSGANVLTF. Here the CDR3 DNA reads TGTGCCAGCAGTTTATCTGGGGCCAACGTCCTGACTTTC.

V gene TRBV2 combines with J gene TRBJ1-2, with TRBD1 as a possible D gene (5 bases). The CDR3 covers 11 residues. Per germline, CDR1 SNHLY and CDR2 FYNNEI. V gave up 2 bases and J gave up 7 bases, with 5 bases separating them. CDR3 in amino acids: CASSERGGYTF. The CDR3 coding sequence is TGTGCCAGCAGTGAAAGGGGTGGCTACACCTTC.

CDR3 region: CASSVGQGASGNTDTQYF. CDR3 DNA sequence: TGTGCCAGCAGCGTAGGACAGGGGGCTAGCGGGAATACAGATACGCAGTATTTT. The V gene is TRBV9, the J gene TRBJ2-3; a weak D match, TRBD1 (10 bases). The CDR3 is 18 residues long. V was trimmed by 0 bases and J by 3 bases, leaving 20 bases between them. The germline V gene has CDR1 SGDLS and CDR2 YYNGEE.

The gene calls are TRBV7-3 and TRBJ2-1, with a weak D call TRBD2 (6 bases). V lost 4 bases and J lost 6, with 16 bases in between. The CDR3 extends over 15 amino acids. Germline-derived CDR1 and CDR2 are SGHTA and FQGTGA. In DNA, the CDR3 is TGTGCCAGCAGCTCGAAAGCGGGCGCTGGCAATGAGCAGTTCTTC. Protein sequence: CASSSKAGAGNEQFF.

This chain connects TRBV6-5 to TRBJ2-7, with D possibly TRBD2 on 5 matching bases. This CDR3 is 14 amino acids long. V lost 5 bases and J lost 7, with 18 bases in between. Germline V gives CDR1 MNHEY, CDR2 SVGAGI. Here the CDR3 DNA reads TGTGCCAGCAGTCCCCTAGGAGGAAGCAAAGAGCAGTACTTC. It encodes CASSPLGGSKEQYF.

This sequence joins TRBV19 and TRBJ1-5; D may be TRBD1 (6 bases). V dropped 5 bases and J dropped 2 bases, with 13 bases sitting between them. Germline loops: CDR1 LNHDA, CDR2 SQIVND (reference sequence). The CDR3 has 15 amino acids. CDR3 amino acids: CASSGVQGGNQPQHF. The CDR3 DNA sequence: TGTGCCAGTAGTGGCGTACAGGGAGGCAATCAGCCCCAGCATTTT. The entire variable domain, with the rest obtained from reference TRBV19 and TRBJ1-5, is as follows: DGGITQSPKYLFRKEGQNVTLSCEQNLNHDAMYWYRQDPGQGLRLIYYSQIVNDFQKGDIAEGYSVSREKKESFPLTVTSAQKNPTAFYLCASSGVQGGNQPQHFGDGTRLSIL.

This clone was recorded once. The rearrangement joins TRBV2 to TRBJ2-7; 7 bases agree with TRBD2. This CDR3 has 15 amino acids. The V and J ends lost 4 bases and 1 base, in that order; junction bases with no gene match: 7. Germline V lookup: CDR1 SNHLY, CDR2 FYNNEI. The CDR3 DNA reads TGTGCCAGCAGTGTGGGGAGCGGGATTTCCTACGAGCAGTACTTC. Its protein product is CASSVGSGISYEQYF.